The 27 T cell receptor beta chains reported below all come from one sample, sequenced in a study of Ad26.COV2.S vaccination and SARS-CoV-2 variants. Indicated treatment: roughly 19 received Ad26.COV2.S at low or high dose, single or two shots; roughly 5 received placebo; per-sample allocation not given. Repertoires come from day 63 after the first vaccine or placebo injection. Measured with immunoSEQ multiplex PCR; TCRdb has only the in-frame clones, and not every one. The data show around 300,000 clones, with 70% to 90% seen just once and about 11% held by the top ten. Sequences were derived from peripheral blood, sampled in a trial of Ad26.COV2.S vaccine versus placebo. Every receptor here comes from a person aged 18 to 59 who received the Ad26.COV2.S COVID-19 vaccine or a placebo.

This chain connects TRBV27 to TRBJ1-4; TRBD1 matches 12 bases. CDR1 is MNHEY and CDR2 is SMNVEV in the germline V gene (reference sequence). CDR3 length: 14 amino acids. V gave up 6 bases and J gave up 10 bases; unmatched junction bases: 6. The CDR3 coding sequence is TGTGCCAGCAGGATGGGACAGGGGGCAGGAAAACTGTTTTTT. It is translated as CASRMGQGAGKLFF.

This chain joins TRBV28 and TRBJ2-2; D is possibly TRBD1 (6 bases). In germline, CDR1 is MDHEN, CDR2 SYDVKM. The CDR3 sequence is 16 residues long. V dropped 1 base and J dropped 2 bases, with 11 bases sitting between them. For the CDR3, the DNA is TGTGCCAGCAGTTTATCGGGACAATTTAACACCGGGGAGCTGTTTTTT. Translated, it gives CASSLSGQFNTGELFF.

The V and J genes are TRBV19 and TRBJ1-1; D is perhaps TRBD1 (5 bases). The CDR3 has 15 amino acids. Trimming left V 1 base short and J 4 bases short, with 13 bases between. Germline values: CDR1 LNHDA, CDR2 SQIVND (reference sequence). CDR3: CASSIGRRRGTEAFF. As DNA, the CDR3 is TGTGCCAGTAGTATAGGTAGACGGAGGGGCACTGAAGCTTTCTTT.

The chain joins TRBV28 to TRBJ1-5; tentative D call: TRBD1 (6 bases). Germline CDR1 MDHEN, CDR2 SYDVKM. The V end lost 8 bases, the J end lost 1 base, and 9 bases lay between the germline ends. The CDR3 is 13 amino acids. This CDR3 reads CASSRGSNQPQHF. The CDR3 nucleotides are TGTGCCAGCTCCAGGGGCAGCAATCAGCCCCAGCATTTT.

The rearrangement uses TRBV7-9 and TRBJ1-2, with D unresolved. The CDR3 consists of 14 residues. Trimming took off 4 bases at V and 7 bases at J, with 16 bases between the two ends. Germline V lookup: CDR1 SEHNR, CDR2 FQNEAQ (reference sequence). The CDR3 spells CASSSLDNWGGYTF. CDR3 nucleotide sequence: TGTGCCAGCAGCTCTCTCGATAACTGGGGTGGCTACACCTTC.

The CDR3 sequence is CASSPRELNTEAFF. The CDR3, as DNA: TGTGCCAGCTCACCACGGGAGTTGAACACTGAAGCTTTCTTT. The chain joins TRBV18 to TRBJ1-1; D uncertain. Germline V gene data show CDR1 as KGHSH and CDR2 as LQKENI. V lost 1 base and J lost 0, with 6 bases in between. The CDR3 is 14 residues long.

The rearrangement joins TRBV7-9 to TRBJ1-4; 8 bases line up with TRBD1. V lost 4 bases, J lost 8 bases, and 9 bases stayed unmatched. CDR3 length equals 15 residues. CDR1 and CDR2 from the germline V gene are SEHNR and FQNEAQ (reference sequence). CDR3 in DNA: TGTGCCAGCAGCTCCCGGACAGGGCTAGGAGAAAAACTGTTTTTT. Translation: CASSSRTGLGEKLFF.

The rearrangement uses TRBV6-6 and TRBJ2-2; a weak D match, TRBD1 (6 bases). CDR1 is MNHNY and CDR2 is SVGAGI in the germline V gene (reference sequence). The CDR3 contains 15 residues. V was clipped by 1 base and J by 6 bases, with 12 bases between them. Here the CDR3 DNA reads TGTGCCAGCAGTTACTTGGACAGCCCTCCCGGGGAGCTGTTTTTT. It codes for CASSYLDSPPGELFF.

The chain uses TRBV28 and TRBJ2-2; D is ambiguous. V dropped 5 bases and J dropped 4 bases, with 8 bases sitting between them. The CDR3 consists of 13 residues. Germline-derived CDR1 and CDR2 are MDHEN and SYDVKM. The CDR3 loop is CASSRPFTGELFF. In DNA, the CDR3 is TGTGCCAGCAGTCGACCATTCACCGGGGAGCTGTTTTTT. The variable domain in full, with the rest retrieved from reference TRBV28 and TRBJ2-2, is DVKVTQSSRYLVKRTGEKVFLECVQDMDHENMFWYRQDPGLGLRLIYFSYDVKMKEKGDIPEGYSVSREKKERFSLILESASTNQTSMYLCASSRPFTGELFFGEGSRLTVL.

The V and J genes are TRBV6-2 or TRBV6-3 and TRBJ1-1; no firm D call. V shed 2 bases and J shed 1 base, with 8 bases lying between them. This CDR3 has 14 amino acids. Germline V gives CDR1 MNHEY, CDR2 SVGEGT. CDR3 DNA: TGTGCCAGCAGTTACGTTGCAGGGAACACTGAAGCTTTCTTT. This sequence encodes CASSYVAGNTEAFF.

The CDR3 is CASSRVLKLTSGGAIPYEQYF. CDR3 in DNA: TGTGCCAGCAGCCGAGTGTTAAAGCTCACTAGCGGGGGGGCGATCCCCTACGAGCAGTACTTC. The chain links TRBV6-7 to TRBJ2-7, with TRBD2 matching over 13 bases. TRBV6-7 is annotated as an ORF whose role is uncertain. Trimming cost V 6 bases and J 2 bases; bases outside gene matches: 22. The CDR3 totals 21 residues.

This sequence joins TRBV5-1 and TRBJ2-5; 12 bases agree with TRBD2. V gave up 4 bases and J gave up 5 bases; unmatched junction bases: 18. Germline CDR1 is SGHRS and CDR2 is YFSETQ. The CDR3 contains 19 residues. The CDR3 sequence is CASSLTGSGLAGGLETQYF. For the CDR3, the DNA is TGCGCCAGCAGCCTGACAGGGTCGGGACTAGCGGGTGGATTGGAGACCCAGTACTTC. Full variable domain (outside the CDR3, taken from reference TRBV5-1 and TRBJ2-5): KAGVTQTPRYLIKTRGQQVTLSCSPISGHRSVSWYQQTPGQGLQFLFEYFSETQRNKGNFPGRFSGRQFSNSRSEMNVSTLELGDSALYLCASSLTGSGLAGGLETQYFGPGTRLLVL.

This rearrangement joins TRBV5-1 to TRBJ2-5; D is perhaps TRBD2 (5 bases). Trimming took 2 bases from V and 1 from J, leaving 12 bases between them. This CDR3 region has 15 residues. Looked up from germline, CDR1 is SGHRS and CDR2 is YFSETQ. The CDR3 is CASSFQEAIQETQYF. In DNA, the CDR3 is TGCGCCAGCAGCTTTCAGGAGGCCATCCAAGAGACCCAGTACTTC.

V and J are TRBV25-1 and TRBJ1-2; TRBD1 might be the D (5 bases). V lost 6 bases and J lost 5, with 13 bases in between. This CDR3 is built from 13 residues. Germline CDR1 is MGHDK and CDR2 is SYGVNS. The CDR3 DNA reads as TGTGCCAGCAGCCCCGGTGGGGGGTATGGCTACACCTTC. Amino acids: CASSPGGGYGYTF.

The genes are TRBV5-5 and TRBJ2-7, with 9 bases identical to TRBD1. This CDR3 is 13 amino acids long. Looked up from germline, CDR1 is SGHKS and CDR2 is YYEKEE (reference sequence). V was pared by 4 bases and J by 5 bases, with 4 bases of the junction left unmatched. CDR3 loop: CASSIQGANEQYF. The CDR3 DNA reads as TGTGCCAGCAGCATACAGGGGGCGAACGAGCAGTACTTC.

This CDR3 is CASSLAGGRVNEQFF. The CDR3 DNA follows: TGTGCCAGCAGCTTAGCGGGAGGGCGAGTAAATGAGCAGTTCTTC. V is TRBV5-6 and J is TRBJ2-1; 10 bases fit TRBD2. The CDR3 has 15 amino acids. Germline values: CDR1 SGHDT, CDR2 YYEEEE. Germline trimming cut 2 bases from V and 7 bases from J; bases unmatched to any gene: 6. Drawing the rest from reference TRBV5-6 and TRBJ2-1, the complete variable domain is DAGVTQSPTHLIKTRGQQVTLRCSPKSGHDTVSWYQQALGQGPQFIFQYYEEEERQRGNFPDRFSGHQFPNYSSELNVNALLLGDSALYLCASSLAGGRVNEQFFGPGTRLTVL.

The rearrangement links TRBV24-1 to TRBJ2-5, with 9 bases matching TRBD1. Trimming removed 4 bases from V and 5 bases from J; junction bases left unmatched: 10. CDR1 KGHDR and CDR2 SFDVKD come from the germline V gene. This CDR3 is built from 16 residues. The CDR3 spells CATSETSGTGRETQYF. The CDR3 DNA is TGTGCCACCAGTGAGACCTCCGGGACAGGGCGCGAGACCCAGTACTTC.

The V gene is TRBV7-2, the J gene TRBJ1-1, with unresolved D. The CDR3 spans 15 residues. Germline values: CDR1 SGHTA, CDR2 FQGNSA. The V end was cut by 5 bases, the J end by 2 bases, with 15 bases between. As DNA, the CDR3 is TGTGCCAGCAGCCCACGGGCAGCCGGAAACACTGAAGCTTTCTTT. The encoded protein is CASSPRAAGNTEAFF.

There are a few counts of this clone. The gene calls are TRBV6-2 or TRBV6-3 and TRBJ1-5; 7 nucleotides agree with TRBD1. Germline lookup yields CDR1 MNHEY and CDR2 SVGEGT. After removal of 5 bases from V and 7 bases from J, the junction contained 8 bases not matched to a gene. The CDR3 loop spans 14 amino acids. The CDR3 coding sequence is TGTGCCAGCAGTAAACAGGGGAGAGAGCAGCCCCAGCATTTT. It is translated as CASSKQGREQPQHF.

This rearrangement joins TRBV28 to TRBJ1-2, with D tentatively TRBD1 (6 bases). The CDR3 is made up of 13 amino acids. V dropped 3 bases and J dropped 4 bases, with 9 bases sitting between them. CDR1 is MDHEN and CDR2 is SYDVKM in the germline V gene. This CDR3 reads CASSLQGIYGYTF. The CDR3 DNA follows: TGTGCCAGCAGTTTGCAGGGGATCTATGGCTACACCTTC.

The chain is built from TRBV28 and TRBJ1-1, with TRBD1 matching over 8 bases. Germline CDR1 reads MDHEN; CDR2 reads SYDVKM. This CDR3 has 14 residues. V was clipped by 9 bases and J by 0 bases; unmatched bases: 6. The CDR3 loop is CASWTGPMNTEAFF. The CDR3 DNA follows: TGTGCCAGTTGGACAGGGCCCATGAACACTGAAGCTTTCTTT.

The chain links TRBV28 to TRBJ1-1; D unclear. CDR3 size: 14 residues. CDR1 and CDR2 from the germline V gene are MDHEN and SYDVKM. V was cut by 1 base and J by 6 bases, with 12 bases left in between. Here the CDR3 DNA reads TGTGCCAGCAGTTTATATGAGGCCACCCCTGAAGCTTTCTTT. Encoded protein: CASSLYEATPEAFF.

The V gene is TRBV19, the J gene TRBJ2-5; D possibly uses TRBD1 or TRBD2 (5 bases each). V lost 5 bases and J 5 bases, leaving 18 bases between the germline ends. Per germline, CDR1 LNHDA and CDR2 SQIVND (reference sequence). This CDR3 is 15 amino acids long. The CDR3 spells CASSPTATGGETQYF. CDR3 nucleotides: TGTGCCAGTAGTCCAACAGCAACAGGCGGGGAGACCCAGTACTTC.

V is TRBV12-3 or TRBV12-4 and J is TRBJ2-7; no reliable D call. Trimming took off 6 bases at V and 7 bases at J, with 13 bases between the two ends. This CDR3 has 12 residues. The chain's CDR3 is CASRVAGLEQYF. The CDR3 nucleotides read TGTGCCAGCAGGGTGGCCGGCTTGGAGCAGTACTTC.

The CDR3 here is CASSPNRGSFGFEQYF. The CDR3 DNA sequence: TGTGCCAGCAGTCCTAACAGGGGATCCTTCGGTTTCGAGCAGTACTTC. V gene TRBV6-6 combines with J gene TRBJ2-7; 7 bases map to TRBD1. The CDR3 totals 16 residues. J gave up 6 bases and V 5 bases, and 16 bases lay outside the gene matches. Germline CDR1 is MNHNY and CDR2 is SVGAGI (reference sequence).

This rearrangement joins TRBV19 to TRBJ1-2; no clear D. V lost 5 bases and J 2 bases, leaving 9 bases between the germline ends. Germline V gene sequence: CDR1 LNHDA, CDR2 SQIVND (reference sequence). This CDR3 has 13 residues. The CDR3 nucleotides are TGTGCCAGTAGTTTTACAGCAAACTATGGCTACACCTTC. Its translation: CASSFTANYGYTF.

CDR3 sequence reads: CASSFGQHSNQPQHF. The DNA for the CDR3 is TGTGCCAGCAGCTTTGGACAGCATAGCAATCAGCCCCAGCATTTT. The chain links TRBV5-5 to TRBJ1-5; perhaps TRBD1 as D (6 bases). V gave up 2 bases and J gave up 0 bases, with 9 bases separating them. CDR1 is SGHKS, CDR2 YYEKEE, per germline (reference sequence). This CDR3 is 15 amino acids long.